This entry lists 18 T cell receptor beta chains sequenced from one sample in a study of blood T cell repertoires in COVID-19 (dated by TCRdb to 2020 to 2021). The library relied on the immunoSEQ multiplex PCR assay. Here the immuneACCESS table is served through TCRdb, limited to in-frame sequences with V and J called. Missing clones are a known gap in these copies; in checked studies unresolved V genes cover under half, and the rest lacks a known reason. This sample comprises approximately 170,000 clones, approximately 80% of them detected only once. The ten largest clones add up to about 8.8% of the sample. Sequences were obtained from peripheral blood. The source of these receptors is a woman older than 75 with COVID-19, enrolled during active disease.

V is TRBV11-2 and J is TRBJ1-3; TRBD1 aligns across 7 bases. This CDR3 has 15 amino acids. Germline lookup yields CDR1 SGHAT and CDR2 FQNNGV. V lost 0 bases, J lost 3 bases, and 2 bases stayed unmatched. CDR3 nucleotide sequence: TGTGCCAGCAGCTTAGAGGGACAGATTGGAAACACCATATATTTT. Protein product: CASSLEGQIGNTIYF.

In its sample, this clone was seen once. V usage is TRBV4-2 and J usage is TRBJ1-3; D is ambiguous. The CDR3 runs 14 residues. V dropped 0 bases and J dropped 2 bases, with 5 bases sitting between them. Per germline, CDR1 LGHNA and CDR2 YNFKEQ. This CDR3 is CASSQESTGNTIYF. The CDR3 DNA reads as TGTGCCAGCAGCCAAGAATCCACTGGAAACACCATATATTTT.

This clone was found once. This chain joins TRBV5-8 and TRBJ1-4, with a possible D match to TRBD1 (5 bases). V lost 2 bases and J lost 6, with 11 bases in between. The CDR3 contains 14 residues. Germline V lookup: CDR1 SGHTS, CDR2 YDEGEE. This CDR3 reads CASSLETGHEKLFF. CDR3 coding DNA: TGTGCCAGCAGCTTAGAAACAGGACATGAAAAACTGTTTTTT.

V and J are TRBV27 and TRBJ2-1, with D unclear. The CDR3 spans 15 residues. Trimming cost V 4 bases and J 7 bases, with 17 bases left between them. Germline CDR1 and CDR2: MNHEY and SMNVEV (reference sequence). The CDR3 DNA reads as TGTGCCAGCAGTTCATACGAACGAGTCCCTAATGAGCAGTTCTTC. Translated: CASSSYERVPNEQFF.

The chain couples TRBV9 to TRBJ1-5, with 8 nucleotides matching TRBD1. After removal of 0 bases from V and 6 bases from J, the junction contained 8 bases not matched to a gene. The CDR3 is 16 residues long. Germline V gene sequence: CDR1 SGDLS, CDR2 YYNGEE. CDR3 amino acids: CASSVGTGSSGQPQHF. As DNA, the CDR3 is TGTGCCAGCAGCGTAGGGACAGGGTCCTCAGGTCAGCCCCAGCATTTT. The full variable domain, in which reference TRBV9 and TRBJ1-5 provide the parts outside the CDR3, is DSGVTQTPKHLITATGQRVTLRCSPRSGDLSVYWYQQSLDQGLQFLIQYYNGEERAKGNILERFSAQQFPDLHSELNLSSLELGDSALYFCASSVGTGSSGQPQHFGDGTRLSIL.

The chain uses TRBV14 and TRBJ1-3, with D hard to call. Germline V gene data show CDR1 as SGHDN and CDR2 as FVKESK. The V end lost 4 bases, the J end lost 2 bases, and 15 bases lay between the germline ends. The CDR3 totals 16 residues. CDR3 sequence (DNA): TGTGCCAGCAGCCCCCTAGGATCTCAACCTGGAAACACCATATATTTT. Residues: CASSPLGSQPGNTIYF.

This sequence joins TRBV5-6 and TRBJ1-4; 9 bases match TRBD1. V was pared by 1 base and J by 4 bases, with 2 bases of the junction left unmatched. The CDR3 has 15 amino acids. Germline-derived CDR1 and CDR2 are SGHDT and YYEEEE. DNA of the CDR3: TGTGCCAGCAGCTTGTTGGGACAGGGTAATGAAAAACTGTTTTTT. It translates to CASSLLGQGNEKLFF.

J is TRBJ1-5 and V is TRBV18, with TRBD1 matching 9 bases. Germline trimming cut 5 bases from V and 1 base from J; bases unmatched to any gene: 6. This CDR3 is 16 amino acids long. Looked up from germline, CDR1 is KGHSH and CDR2 is LQKENI. Here the CDR3 DNA reads TGTGCCAGCTCATCAGGGACAGGGACGAGCAATCAGCCCCAGCATTTT. It translates to CASSSGTGTSNQPQHF.

In the case of this clone: Mismatch with germline at one junction end may stem from a read error. This sequence joins TRBV5-5 and TRBJ1-1; no clear D. From germline, CDR1 is SGHKS and CDR2 YYEKEE (reference sequence). CDR3 length equals 15 residues. CDR3 in DNA: TGTGCGAGCTGCTGGGGTGGCAGGACTAACACTGAAGGTTTCTTT. It is translated as CASCWGGRTNTEGFF.

V gene TRBV3-1 (or the pseudogene TRBV3-2) combines with J gene TRBJ2-1; D remains unclear. V lost 1 base and J lost 10, with 11 bases in between. The germline CDR1 and CDR2 sequences are LGHDT and YNNKEL (reference sequence). The CDR3 has 13 residues. The CDR3 sequence is CASSQVQSGEQFF. CDR3 bases: TGTGCCAGCAGCCAAGTCCAGTCTGGCGAGCAGTTCTTC.

The chain is built from TRBV5-1 and TRBJ2-2; TRBD1 might be the D (5 bases). Germline-derived CDR1 and CDR2 are SGHRS and YFSETQ. The length of the CDR3 is 13 residues. V lost 5 bases, J lost 8 bases, and 13 bases lay in between. The chain's CDR3 is CASSLRTTGELFF. The CDR3 DNA reads TGCGCCAGCAGTTTGCGGACAACGGGGGAGCTGTTTTTT.

This chain joins TRBV6-6 and TRBJ1-2, with no clear D. The germline V and J ends were trimmed by 5 bases and 4 bases, with 17 bases remaining between them. The CDR3 covers 15 residues. Germline CDR1 is MNHNY and CDR2 is SVGAGI (reference sequence). This chain's CDR3 is CASSPPFSEGYGYTF. The CDR3 nucleotides read TGTGCCAGCAGTCCCCCCTTCTCCGAGGGCTATGGCTACACCTTC.

The CDR3 region is CASSLEPGRNYEQYF. The CDR3 nucleotides read TGCGCCAGCAGCTTGGAGCCAGGGAGGAATTACGAGCAGTACTTC. The V and J genes are TRBV5-1 and TRBJ2-7, with D possibly TRBD2 on 6 matching bases. Germline V gene sequence: CDR1 SGHRS, CDR2 YFSETQ. V gave up 0 bases and J gave up 4 bases, with 14 bases separating them. The CDR3 loop spans 15 amino acids.

The rearrangement links TRBV7-9 to TRBJ2-5, with a possible D match to TRBD1 (6 bases). Germline loops: CDR1 SEHNR, CDR2 FQNEAQ (reference sequence). The CDR3 runs 13 residues. The V end was cut by 9 bases, the J end by 5 bases, with 16 bases between. The DNA of the CDR3 is TGTGCCAGTTCCTCAGGGGTGAGGGAGACCCAGTACTTC. Protein product: CASSSGVRETQYF.

This chain connects TRBV5-1 to TRBJ1-2; a possible D gene is TRBD1 (5 bases). CDR3 length equals 14 residues. The germline V and J ends were trimmed by 3 bases and 1 base, with 10 bases remaining between them. Germline lookup yields CDR1 SGHRS and CDR2 YFSETQ. The CDR3 here is CASSSDRGNYGYTF. CDR3 sequence (DNA): TGCGCCAGCAGCTCCGACAGAGGTAACTATGGCTACACCTTC.

Notes on this clone: The sample contains more than one DNA sequence encoding this CDR3. This chain connects TRBV28 to TRBJ1-5; 9 positions agree with TRBD1. Germline V gene sequence: CDR1 MDHEN, CDR2 SYDVKM. This CDR3 has 15 amino acids. J was trimmed by 3 bases and V by 6 bases; bases with no gene match: 6. The CDR3 DNA reads as TGTGCCAGCAGCCCGGGACAGGGAAACAATCAGCCCCAGCATTTT. Translating gives CASSPGQGNNQPQHF.

This clone was detected once. The CDR3 DNA reads TGTGCCAGCAGCTCCCCGGGACAGGGGAACACTGAAGCTTTCTTT. This codes for CASSSPGQGNTEAFF. The gene calls are TRBV5-4 and TRBJ1-1, with 9 nucleotides matching TRBD1. In germline, CDR1 is SGHNT, CDR2 YYREEE (reference sequence). The CDR3 totals 15 residues. With V trimmed by 3 bases and J by 1 base, 4 bases remained unmatched.

V and J are TRBV18 and TRBJ1-6; TRBD1 aligns across 7 bases. Germline trimming cut 3 bases from V and 10 bases from J; bases unmatched to any gene: 9. From germline, CDR1 is KGHSH and CDR2 LQKENI. The CDR3 sequence is 15 residues long. CDR3: CASSPQGGEDSPLHF. The CDR3 DNA is TGTGCCAGCTCACCCCAGGGGGGAGAGGACTCACCCCTCCACTTT.